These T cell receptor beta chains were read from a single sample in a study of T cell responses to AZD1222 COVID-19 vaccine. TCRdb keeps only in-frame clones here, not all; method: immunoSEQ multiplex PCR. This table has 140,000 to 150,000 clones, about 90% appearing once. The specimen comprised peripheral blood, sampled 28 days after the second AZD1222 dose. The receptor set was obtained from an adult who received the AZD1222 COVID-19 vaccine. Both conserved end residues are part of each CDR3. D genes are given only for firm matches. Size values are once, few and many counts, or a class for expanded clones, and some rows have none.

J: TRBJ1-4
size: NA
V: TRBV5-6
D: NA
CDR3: CASSLGQGRGSGEKLFF
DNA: TGTGCCAGCAGCTTGGGGCAGGGAAGGGGCTCGGGAGAAAAACTGTTTTTT

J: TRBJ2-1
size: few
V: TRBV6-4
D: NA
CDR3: CASSDSFPGPYNEQFF
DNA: TGTGCCAGCAGTGACTCGTTCCCGGGACCCTACAATGAGCAGTTCTTC

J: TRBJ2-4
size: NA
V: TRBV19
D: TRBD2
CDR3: CASSIRAGGPSKNIQYF
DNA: TGTGCCAGTAGTATACGAGCGGGAGGGCCGTCCAAAAACATTCAGTACTTC

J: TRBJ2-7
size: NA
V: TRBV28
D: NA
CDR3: CASSFGRQVTKEYF
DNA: TGTGCCAGCAGTTTCGGGCGACAGGTGACAAAGGAGTACTTC

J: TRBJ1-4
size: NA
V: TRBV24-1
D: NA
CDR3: CATSDSGLNEKLFF
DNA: TGTGCCACCAGTGATTCTGGCCTAAATGAAAAACTGTTTTTT

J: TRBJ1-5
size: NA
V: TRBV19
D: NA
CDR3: CASSITGYQPQHF
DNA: TGTGCCAGTAGTATTACAGGCTATCAGCCCCAGCATTTT

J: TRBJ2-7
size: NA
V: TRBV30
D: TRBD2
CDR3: CAWRGGRAYEQYF
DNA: TGTGCCTGGAGGGGCGGGAGGGCTTACGAGCAGTACTTC

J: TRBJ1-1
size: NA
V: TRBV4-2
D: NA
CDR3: CASSQDPLASSIYGTEAFF
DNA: TGTGCCAGCAGCCAAGATCCCTTGGCATCTTCCATCTACGGCACTGAAGCTTTCTTT

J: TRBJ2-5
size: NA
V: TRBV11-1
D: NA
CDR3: CASSSQRLQETQYF
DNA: TGTGCCAGCAGCTCACAGAGACTCCAAGAGACCCAGTACTTC

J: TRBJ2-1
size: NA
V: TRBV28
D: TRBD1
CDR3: CASSPALDRVGVNEQFF
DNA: TGTGCCAGCAGTCCCGCACTGGACAGGGTAGGGGTTAATGAGCAGTTCTTC

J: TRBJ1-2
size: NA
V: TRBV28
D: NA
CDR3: CASSLQTSNYGYTF
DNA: TGTGCCAGCAGTTTGCAGACCTCTAACTATGGCTACACCTTC

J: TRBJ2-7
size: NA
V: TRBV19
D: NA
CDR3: CASRSLQGYEQYF
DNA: TGTGCCAGTAGATCACTACAGGGCTACGAGCAGTACTTC

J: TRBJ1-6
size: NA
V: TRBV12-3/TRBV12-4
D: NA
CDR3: CASTTSAAPLHF
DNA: TGTGCCAGCACCACCTCCGCGGCACCCCTCCACTTT

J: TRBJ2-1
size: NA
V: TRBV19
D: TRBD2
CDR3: CASSITPLAGGRNEQFF
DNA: TGTGCCAGTAGTATAACCCCCCTAGCGGGAGGAAGGAATGAGCAGTTCTTC

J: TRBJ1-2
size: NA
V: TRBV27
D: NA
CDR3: CARWDYGYTF
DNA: TGTGCCAGATGGGACTATGGCTACACCTTC

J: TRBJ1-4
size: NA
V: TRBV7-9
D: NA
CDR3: CASSLASGFVEKLFF
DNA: TGTGCCAGCAGCTTAGCCTCTGGGTTCGTTGAAAAACTGTTTTTT

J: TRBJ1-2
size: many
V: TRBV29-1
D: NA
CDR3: CSVDSLTANYGYTF
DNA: TGCAGCGTTGACAGTCTGACGGCTAACTATGGCTACACCTTC

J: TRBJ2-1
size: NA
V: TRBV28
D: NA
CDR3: CASSLDSRGLGQFF
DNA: TGTGCCAGCAGTTTAGACAGCAGGGGCCTGGGGCAGTTCTTC

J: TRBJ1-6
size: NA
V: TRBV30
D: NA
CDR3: CAWSVSRLVGSPLHF
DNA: TGTGCCTGGAGTGTTTCGAGACTTGTAGGTTCACCCCTCCACTTT

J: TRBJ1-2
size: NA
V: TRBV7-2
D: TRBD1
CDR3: CASSSQGMSGYTF
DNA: TGTGCCAGCAGCTCACAGGGGATGAGCGGCTACACCTTC

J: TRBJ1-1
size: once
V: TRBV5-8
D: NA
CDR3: CASSLIPGFEAFF
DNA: TGTGCCAGCAGCTTGATCCCGGGTTTTGAAGCTTTCTTT

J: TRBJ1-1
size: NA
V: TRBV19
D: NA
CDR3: CASSIVPGAMNTEAFF
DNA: TGTGCCAGTAGTATAGTGCCGGGGGCCATGAACACTGAAGCTTTCTTT

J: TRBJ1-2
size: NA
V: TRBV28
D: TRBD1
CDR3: CASSFLDRGYGYTF
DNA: TGTGCCAGCAGTTTTCTCGACAGGGGCTATGGCTACACCTTC

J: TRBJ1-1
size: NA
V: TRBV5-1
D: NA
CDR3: CASSLDWQNTEAFF
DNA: TGCGCCAGCAGCTTGGATTGGCAGAACACTGAAGCTTTCTTT

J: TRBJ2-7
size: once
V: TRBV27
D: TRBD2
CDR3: CASSRDYASGYEQYF
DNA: TGTGCCAGCAGTCGGGACTACGCCTCAGGGTACGAGCAGTACTTC

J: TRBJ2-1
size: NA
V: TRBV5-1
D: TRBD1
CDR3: CASSLVLARGQYNEQFF
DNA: TGCGCCAGCAGCTTGGTGTTAGCCCGGGGACAGTACAATGAGCAGTTCTTC

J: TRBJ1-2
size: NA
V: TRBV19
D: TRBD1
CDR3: CASRAGGQDYGYTF
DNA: TGTGCCAGTAGGGCGGGGGGACAGGACTATGGCTACACCTTC

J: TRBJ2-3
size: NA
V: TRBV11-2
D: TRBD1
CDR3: CASSTRQGSTDTQYF
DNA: TGTGCCAGCAGCACACGACAGGGCAGCACAGATACGCAGTATTTT

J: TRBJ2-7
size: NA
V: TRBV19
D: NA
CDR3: CASSIGLISYEQYF
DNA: TGTGCCAGTAGTATTGGGCTTATCTCCTACGAGCAGTACTTC

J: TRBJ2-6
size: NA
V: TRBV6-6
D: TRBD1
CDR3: CASSDPTGSGANVLTF
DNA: TGTGCCAGCAGCGATCCGACAGGGTCCGGGGCCAACGTCCTGACTTTC

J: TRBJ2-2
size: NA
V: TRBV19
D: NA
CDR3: CASSTTGTNTGELFF
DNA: TGTGCCAGTAGTACAACCGGGACGAACACCGGGGAGCTGTTTTTT

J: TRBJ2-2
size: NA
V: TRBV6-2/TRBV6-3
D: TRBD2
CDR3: CASSFTGTSGNTGELFF
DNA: TGTGCCAGCAGTTTCACCGGGACTAGCGGTAACACCGGGGAGCTGTTTTTT

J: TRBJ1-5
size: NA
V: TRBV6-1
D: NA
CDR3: CASSELAQPQHF
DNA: TGTGCCAGCAGTGAATTGGCTCAGCCCCAGCATTTT

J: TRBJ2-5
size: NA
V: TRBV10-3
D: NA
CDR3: CAISEPGPLETQYF
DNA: TGTGCCATCAGTGAGCCCGGACCCTTGGAGACCCAGTACTTC

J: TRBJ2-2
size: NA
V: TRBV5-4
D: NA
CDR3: CASSLEGGRRNGELFF
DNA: TGTGCCAGCAGCTTGGAAGGAGGGAGGAGGAACGGGGAGCTGTTTTTT

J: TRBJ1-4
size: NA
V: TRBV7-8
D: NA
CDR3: CASSPGHRSEKLFF
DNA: TGTGCCAGCAGCCCGGGACATAGGAGTGAAAAACTGTTTTTT

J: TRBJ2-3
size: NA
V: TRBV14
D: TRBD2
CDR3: CASSLDRAGWGTDTQYF
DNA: TGTGCCAGCAGCTTGGATCGAGCGGGATGGGGCACAGATACGCAGTATTTT

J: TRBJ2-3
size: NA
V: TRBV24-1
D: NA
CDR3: CATSEGSTDTQYF
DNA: TGTGCCACCAGTGAGGGGAGCACAGATACGCAGTATTTT

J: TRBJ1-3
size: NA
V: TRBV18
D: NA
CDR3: CASSPPGPGNTIYF
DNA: TGTGCCAGCTCACCACCGGGGCCTGGAAACACCATATATTTT

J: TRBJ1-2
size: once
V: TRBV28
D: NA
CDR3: CASSAGSPGYGYTF
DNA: TGTGCCAGTTCCGCCGGCAGCCCGGGGTATGGCTACACCTTC

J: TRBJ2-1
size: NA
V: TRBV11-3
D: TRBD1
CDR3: CASSSGQGRYNEQFF
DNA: TGTGCCAGCAGCTCCGGACAGGGTCGCTACAATGAGCAGTTCTTC

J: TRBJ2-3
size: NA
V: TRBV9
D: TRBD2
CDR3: CASSAEGGRGTDTQYF
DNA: TGTGCCAGCAGCGCGGAGGGAGGGAGAGGAACAGATACGCAGTATTTT

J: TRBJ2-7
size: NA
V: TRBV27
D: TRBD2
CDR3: CASSRWRDYTYEQYF
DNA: TGTGCCAGCAGCCGATGGCGGGACTATACCTACGAGCAGTACTTC

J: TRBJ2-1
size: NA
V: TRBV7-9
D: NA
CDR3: CASSLATGNEQFF
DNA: TGTGCCAGCAGCTTAGCGACGGGGAATGAGCAGTTCTTC

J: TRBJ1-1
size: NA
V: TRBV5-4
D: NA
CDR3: CASSFGHTEAFF
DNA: TGTGCCAGCAGCTTCGGTCACACTGAAGCTTTCTTT

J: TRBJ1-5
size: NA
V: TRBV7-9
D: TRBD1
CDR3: CASSLGQGRLYSNQPQHF
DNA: TGTGCCAGCAGCTTAGGACAGGGGCGACTTTATAGCAATCAGCCCCAGCATTTT

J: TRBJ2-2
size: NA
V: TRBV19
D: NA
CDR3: CASSIVPGSGELFF
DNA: TGTGCCAGTAGTATAGTACCGGGGTCGGGGGAGCTGTTTTTT